The 5 T cell receptor beta chains in this list originate from one sample, sequenced in a study of blood T cell repertoires in COVID-19. Profiled with immunoSEQ multiplex PCR; TCRdb holds only in-frame clones, not every one. The top ten hold 1.7% of the sample, which has roughly 400,000 clones, approximately 89% seen once. The sequenced sample was PBMCs or T cells enriched from blood (not recorded which). These receptors were obtained from a woman between 25 and 40 years old who had recovered from COVID-19.

The V gene is TRBV30, the J gene TRBJ1-1; D remains unclear. Trimming took off 0 bases at V and 0 bases at J, with 11 bases between the two ends. Per the germline V gene, CDR1 is GTSNPN and CDR2 is SVGIG (reference sequence). The CDR3 spans 15 residues. CDR3 in DNA: TGTGCCTGGAGTGTTGTTCGTCAGATGAACACTGAAGCTTTCTTT. This translates into CAWSVVRQMNTEAFF.

This clone was counted a few times. The rearrangement joins TRBV6-2 or TRBV6-3 to TRBJ2-1; TRBD1 matches at 8 bases. This CDR3 comprises 15 residues. Trimming at V came to 0 bases and at J to 5 bases, leaving 3 bases not matched to a gene. In germline, CDR1 is MNHEY, CDR2 SVGEGT. CDR3 coding DNA: TGTGCCAGCAGTTACTCGCCGACAGGGGACAATGAGCAGTTCTTC. It yields the protein CASSYSPTGDNEQFF.

The chain uses TRBV27 and TRBJ2-7; a weak D match, TRBD2 (6 bases). V dropped 0 bases and J dropped 2 bases, with 11 bases sitting between them. Germline V gene sequence: CDR1 MNHEY, CDR2 SMNVEV (reference sequence). The CDR3 loop spans 15 amino acids. The CDR3 DNA reads TGTGCCAGCAGTTTATCGGGGACGGGAGCCTACGAGCAGTACTTC. It codes for CASSLSGTGAYEQYF.

This sequence joins TRBV7-9 and TRBJ1-4, with D uncertain. V lost 5 bases to trimming and J lost 4 bases, with 5 bases between them. The CDR3 runs 12 residues. Germline V CDR1 and CDR2: SEHNR, FQNEAQ (reference sequence). The CDR3 DNA is TGTGCCAGCAGCGGAGATAATGAAAAACTGTTTTTT. This sequence encodes CASSGDNEKLFF.

The rearrangement links TRBV6-5 to TRBJ1-2; a weak D match, TRBD1 (5 bases). Trimming cost V 2 bases and J 2 bases, with 9 bases left between them. Germline loops: CDR1 MNHEY, CDR2 SVGAGI. This CDR3 is 14 amino acids long. The CDR3 protein is CASSYLTGNYGYTF. As DNA, the CDR3 is TGTGCCAGCAGTTACCTCACAGGAAACTATGGCTACACCTTC.